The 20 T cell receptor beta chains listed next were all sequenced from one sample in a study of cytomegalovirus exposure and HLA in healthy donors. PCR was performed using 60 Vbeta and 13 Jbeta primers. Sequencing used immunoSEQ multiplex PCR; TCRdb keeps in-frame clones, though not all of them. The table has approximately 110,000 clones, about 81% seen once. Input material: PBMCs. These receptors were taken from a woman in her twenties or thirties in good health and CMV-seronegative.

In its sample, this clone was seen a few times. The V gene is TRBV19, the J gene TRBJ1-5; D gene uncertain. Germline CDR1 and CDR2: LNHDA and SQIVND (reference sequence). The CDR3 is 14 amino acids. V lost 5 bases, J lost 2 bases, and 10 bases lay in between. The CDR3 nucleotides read TGTGCCAGTAGTTTCGTCGCAGGCAATCAGCCCCAGCATTTT. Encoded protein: CASSFVAGNQPQHF.

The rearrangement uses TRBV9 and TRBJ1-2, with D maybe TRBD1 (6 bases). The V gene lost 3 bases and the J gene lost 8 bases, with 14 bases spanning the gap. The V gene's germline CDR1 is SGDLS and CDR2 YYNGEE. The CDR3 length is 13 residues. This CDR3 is CASSAQGTEGYTF. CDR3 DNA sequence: TGTGCCAGCAGCGCACAGGGTACGGAGGGCTACACCTTC. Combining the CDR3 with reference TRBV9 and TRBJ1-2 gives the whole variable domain DSGVTQTPKHLITATGQRVTLRCSPRSGDLSVYWYQQSLDQGLQFLIQYYNGEERAKGNILERFSAQQFPDLHSELNLSSLELGDSALYFCASSAQGTEGYTFGSGTRLTVV.

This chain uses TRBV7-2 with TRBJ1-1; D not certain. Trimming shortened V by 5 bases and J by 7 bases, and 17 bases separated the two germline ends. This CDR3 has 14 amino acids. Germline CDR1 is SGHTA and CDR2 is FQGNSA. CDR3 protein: CASSKLFNYLEAFF. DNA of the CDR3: TGTGCCAGCAGCAAACTTTTTAATTACCTTGAAGCTTTCTTT.

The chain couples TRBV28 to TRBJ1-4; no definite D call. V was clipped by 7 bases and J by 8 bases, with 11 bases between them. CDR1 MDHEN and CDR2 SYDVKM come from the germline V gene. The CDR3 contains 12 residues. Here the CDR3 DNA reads TGTGCCAGCACAGGATATGTGGAAAAACTGTTTTTT. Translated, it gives CASTGYVEKLFF.

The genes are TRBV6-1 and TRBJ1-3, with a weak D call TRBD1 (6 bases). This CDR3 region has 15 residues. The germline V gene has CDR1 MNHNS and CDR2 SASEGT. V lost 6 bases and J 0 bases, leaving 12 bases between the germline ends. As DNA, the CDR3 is TGTGCCAGCAGAGACAGGTCCAGCTCTGGAAACACCATATATTTT. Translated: CASRDRSSSGNTIYF.

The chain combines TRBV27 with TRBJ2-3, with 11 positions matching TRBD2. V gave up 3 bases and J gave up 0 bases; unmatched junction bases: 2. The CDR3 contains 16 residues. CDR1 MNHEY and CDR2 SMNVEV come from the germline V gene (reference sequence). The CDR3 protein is CASSLTSGMSTDTQYF. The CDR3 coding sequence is TGTGCCAGCAGTTTGACTAGCGGGATGAGCACAGATACGCAGTATTTT.

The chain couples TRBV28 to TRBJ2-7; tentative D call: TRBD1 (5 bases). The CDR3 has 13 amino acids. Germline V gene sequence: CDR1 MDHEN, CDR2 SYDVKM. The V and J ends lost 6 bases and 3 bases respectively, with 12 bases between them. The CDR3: CASRPQGGYEQYF. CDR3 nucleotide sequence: TGTGCCAGCAGGCCCCAGGGTGGCTACGAGCAGTACTTC.

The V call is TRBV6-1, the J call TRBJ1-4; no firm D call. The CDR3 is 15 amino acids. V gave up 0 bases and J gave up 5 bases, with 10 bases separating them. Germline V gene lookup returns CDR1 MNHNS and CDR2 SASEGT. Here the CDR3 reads CASSEAGRRNEKLFF. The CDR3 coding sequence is TGTGCCAGCAGTGAAGCTGGGAGGAGGAATGAAAAACTGTTTTTT.

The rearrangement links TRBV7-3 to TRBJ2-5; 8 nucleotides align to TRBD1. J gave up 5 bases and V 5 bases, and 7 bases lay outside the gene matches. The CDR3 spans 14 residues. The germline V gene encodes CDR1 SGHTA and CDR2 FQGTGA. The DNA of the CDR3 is TGTGCCAGCAGCCCCGGGACAGGATACGAGACCCAGTACTTC. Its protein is CASSPGTGYETQYF.

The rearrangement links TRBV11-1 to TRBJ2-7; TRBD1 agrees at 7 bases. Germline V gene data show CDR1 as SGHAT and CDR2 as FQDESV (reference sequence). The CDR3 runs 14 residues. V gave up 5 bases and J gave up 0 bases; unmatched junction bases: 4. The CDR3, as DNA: TGTGCCAGCAGCCCAGGGGGAAGCTCCTACGAGCAGTACTTC. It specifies CASSPGGSSYEQYF.

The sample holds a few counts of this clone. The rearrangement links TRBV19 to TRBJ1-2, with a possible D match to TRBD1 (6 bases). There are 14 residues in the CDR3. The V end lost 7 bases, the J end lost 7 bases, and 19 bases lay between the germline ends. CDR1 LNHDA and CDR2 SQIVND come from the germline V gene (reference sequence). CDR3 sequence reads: CASKVGITQGGYTF. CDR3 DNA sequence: TGTGCCAGTAAGGTCGGGATAACACAGGGTGGCTACACCTTC.

The CDR3 loop is CASSILLGIQYF. CDR3 coding DNA: TGTGCCAGTAGTATCCTGCTAGGCATTCAGTACTTC. The chain carries TRBV19 and TRBJ2-4, with D hard to call. With 3 bases removed from V and 9 bases from J, the gap between germline ends came to 9 bases. Germline V gives CDR1 LNHDA, CDR2 SQIVND (reference sequence). The CDR3 contains 12 residues.

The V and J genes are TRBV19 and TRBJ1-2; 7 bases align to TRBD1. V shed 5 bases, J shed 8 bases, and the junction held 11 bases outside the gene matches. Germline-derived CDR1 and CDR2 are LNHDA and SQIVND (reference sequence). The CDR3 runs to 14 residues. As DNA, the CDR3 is TGTGCCAGTAGTCCAGACAGGGCCAGTGGCGGCTACACCTTC. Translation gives CASSPDRASGGYTF.

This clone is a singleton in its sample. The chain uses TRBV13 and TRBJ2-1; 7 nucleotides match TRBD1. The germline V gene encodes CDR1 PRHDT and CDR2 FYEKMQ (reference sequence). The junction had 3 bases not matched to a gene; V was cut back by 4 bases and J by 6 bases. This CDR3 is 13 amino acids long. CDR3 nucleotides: TGTGCCAGCAGCTCGACAGGGTTCAATGAGCAGTTCTTC. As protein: CASSSTGFNEQFF.

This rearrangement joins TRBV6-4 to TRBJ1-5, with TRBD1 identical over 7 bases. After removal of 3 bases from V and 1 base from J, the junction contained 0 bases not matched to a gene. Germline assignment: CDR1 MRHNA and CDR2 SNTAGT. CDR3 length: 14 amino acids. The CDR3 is CASSEQGSNQPQHF. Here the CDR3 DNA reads TGTGCCAGCAGTGAACAGGGGAGCAATCAGCCCCAGCATTTT.

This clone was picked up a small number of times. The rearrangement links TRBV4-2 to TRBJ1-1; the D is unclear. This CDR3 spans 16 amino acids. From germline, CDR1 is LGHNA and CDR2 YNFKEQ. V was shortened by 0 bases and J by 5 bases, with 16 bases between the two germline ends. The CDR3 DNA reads TGTGCCAGCAGCCAAGATCTCCGGTCGGGTCTTACTGAAGCTTTCTTT. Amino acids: CASSQDLRSGLTEAFF.

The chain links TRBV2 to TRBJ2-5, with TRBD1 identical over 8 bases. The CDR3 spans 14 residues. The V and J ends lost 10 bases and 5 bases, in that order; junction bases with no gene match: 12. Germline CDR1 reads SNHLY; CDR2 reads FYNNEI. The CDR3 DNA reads TGTGCCACAAGCCGTCGACAGGGGCTGGAGACCCAGTACTTC. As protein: CATSRRQGLETQYF.

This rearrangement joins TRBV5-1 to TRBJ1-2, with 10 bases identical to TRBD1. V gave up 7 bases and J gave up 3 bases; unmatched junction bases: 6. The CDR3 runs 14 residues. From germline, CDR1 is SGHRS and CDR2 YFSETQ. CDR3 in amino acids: CASGTGTGDYGYTF. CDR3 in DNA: TGCGCCAGCGGGACCGGGACAGGGGACTATGGCTACACCTTC.

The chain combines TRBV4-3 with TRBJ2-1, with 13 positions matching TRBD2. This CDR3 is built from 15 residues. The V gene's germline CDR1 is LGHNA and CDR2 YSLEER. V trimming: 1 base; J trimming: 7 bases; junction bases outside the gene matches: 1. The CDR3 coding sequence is TGCGCCAGCAGCCAAGGACTAGCGGGAGGAAATGAGCAGTTCTTC. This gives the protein CASSQGLAGGNEQFF.

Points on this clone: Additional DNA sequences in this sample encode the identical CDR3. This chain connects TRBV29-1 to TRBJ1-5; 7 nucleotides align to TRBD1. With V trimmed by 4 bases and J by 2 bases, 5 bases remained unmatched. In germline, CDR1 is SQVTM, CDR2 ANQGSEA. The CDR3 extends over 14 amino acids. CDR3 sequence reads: CSVVGTGGNQPQHF. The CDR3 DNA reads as TGCAGCGTTGTTGGCACAGGGGGCAATCAGCCCCAGCATTTT.